The TCR beta chain under discussion was sequenced for a study of T cells after posttransplantation cyclophosphamide (dated by TCRdb to the mid-2010s). Study-level background: Using TRB sequencing, the study followed how the T cell repertoire reconstituted after myeloablative bone marrow transplantation in which posttransplantation cyclophosphamide served as GVHD prophylaxis. Public TRB sequences were queried against a database of over 3,600 sequences associated with responses to pathogens, tumor antigens, self-antigens and alloantigens. TRB sequencing was performed on blood from all 35 or so PTCy patients with 1-year posttransplant specimens. Antigen receptor sequencing covered samples from 30 to 45 PTCy-treated patients and approximately 15 of their related bone marrow donors. In 3 patients, TRB sequencing was also performed on up to 3 more blood samples taken 2 to 5.2 years after transplant, and in 4 patients, pretransplant blood was also TRB-sequenced. TRA and TRB clonality were tightly correlated in several samples, so subsequent TCR analyses focused on TRB only. Study-wide conclusions, independent of this receptor: Donor-recipient similarity was low at 1-2 months but increased during the first year, and donor CD8+ memory clones often dominated later blood repertoires. Across around 48 patients, recipient CMV seropositivity and CMV reactivation were highly associated with TRB clonality; PTCy diversity was similar to CNI/methotrexate controls. The TRB repertoires of T cells infiltrating skin or the GI tract showed only limited overlap with the TRB repertoires found in blood.

Remarks on this clone: This receptor's antigen is unknown. No much larger clone exists at a distance of one base, and base qualities are not known.

To count as naive, T cells had to be viable CD3+CD4+ or CD3+CD8+ cells with a CCR7+CD45RA+CD45RO-CD95-CD27+CD28+ profile. On the day of marrow donation, related bone marrow donors gave peripheral blood samples. Peripheral blood and bone marrow mononuclear cells were isolated by Ficoll-Hypaque density centrifugation and were cryopreserved. CD4+ and CD8+ T cells, including naive and memory subsets, were sorted by FACS using a FACSAria II. TRB sequencing was run on genomic DNA with either the immunoSEQ assay at survey resolution or the hsTCRB kit. The original methods were these. The immunoSEQ software handled the initial read processing, while the LymphoSeq R package was used for the repertoire analyses. Clonality was calculated as 1 minus normalized Shannon entropy, and the Gini coefficient was also calculated for each TRB dataset. To infer phenotypes in unsorted samples, TRB sequences from sorted subsets of the recipient or donor were mapped onto the unsorted samples of the same recipient. The source is immuneACCESS, and TCRdb retained only in-frame sequences with V and J called. Part of the clones is not carried over; for the studies checked, unresolved V genes explain less than half of this, and the remainder is unexplained. V and J calls and clone size are given by that table; D and trimming were obtained from the DNA. For this sample there are approximately 30,000 clones; around nine tenths appear just once. The ten largest clones represent about 0.25% of the sample.

V ends up 7 bases short and J 7 bases short, with an unmatched junction base count of 10. Taken from cysteine to phenylalanine, the CDR3 has 13 residues. Kept here is only the CDR3 DNA, which spans 39 bases and is read in frame from base 1. The germline V gene provides CDR1 SQVTM and CDR2 ANQGSEA. Sequenced: naive CD4+ T cells sorted from PBMCs. This clonotype was sampled from a woman in her sixties in good health, CMV-negative, and a related stem cell transplant donor. The chain is made from TRBV29-1 and TRBJ1-2; 9 nucleotides in the junction match TRBD1. The encoded CDR3 is CSAATGQGSGYTF. The nucleotide sequence is TGCAGCGCTGCTACCGGACAGGGGTCTGGCTACACCTTC.